Listed below are T cell receptor beta chains from one sample, sequenced in a study of T cells in Graves' hyperthyroidism and ophthalmopathy. MiXCR, run by TCRdb on the multiplex PCR reads, gives a single entry per CDR3 protein. The repertoire consists of just under 750,000 distinct CDR3 sequences, with roughly 32% occurring once and the leading ten covering about a third. The material sequenced was blood. These TCRs come from a woman aged 35 to 49 with Graves' hyperthyroidism. The CDR3 runs from the conserved cysteine through the conserved F or W. A D gene is named only where the DNA matches it firmly. Size is omitted from some rows. Given values are once, few, many or a class for expanded clones.

J,V,size,D,CDR3,DNA
TRBJ2-7,TRBV10-3,.,.,CAISVQVTYEQYF,TGTGCCATCAGTGTTCAGGTCACCTACGAGCAGTACTTC
TRBJ2-5,TRBV25-1,many,.,CASSQGVSETQYF,TGTGCCAGCAGTCAAGGGGTTTCGGAGACCCAGTACTTC
TRBJ2-7,TRBV28,.,TRBD2,CASSSTSGTPYEQYF,TGTGCCAGCAGCTCGACTAGCGGGACTCCCTACGAGCAGTACTTC
TRBJ1-1,TRBV4-2,few,.,CASSQVTELNTEAFF,TGTGCCAGCAGCCAAGTCACAGAGTTGAACACTGAAGCTTTCTTT
TRBJ1-2,TRBV12-3/TRBV12-4,many,TRBD1,CASSSTGLGYTF,TGTGCCAGCAGTTCGACAGGGTTGGGCTACACCTTC
TRBJ1-2,TRBV6-5,.,.,CASRGGWDGYTF,TGTGCCAGCCGGGGAGGTTGGGATGGCTACACCTTC
TRBJ1-4,TRBV19,.,.,CASSKATGTATNEKLFF,TGTGCCAGTAGTAAAGCCACAGGGACTGCAACTAATGAAAAACTGTTTTTT
TRBJ1-1,TRBV7-9,many,.,CASSLGSGSGTEAFF,TGTGCCAGCAGCTTAGGGTCGGGATCGGGCACTGAAGCTTTCTTT
TRBJ1-2,TRBV10-3,few,.,CASRPKDRENYGYTF,TGTGCCAGCAGGCCAAAAGATCGGGAGAACTATGGCTACACCTTC
TRBJ1-4,TRBV2,many,.,CASSEIGRSNEKLFF,TGTGCCAGCAGTGAAATCGGGAGGTCTAATGAAAAACTGTTTTTT
TRBJ1-1,TRBV10-2,.,.,CASSYGVFTEAFF,TGCGCCAGCAGTTATGGGGTTTTCACTGAAGCTTTCTTT
TRBJ1-6,TRBV6-5,.,.,CASSYQQGGSPLHF,TGTGCCAGCAGTTACCAACAGGGCGGTTCACCCCTCCACTTT